The text below deals with one TCR beta chain. Its antigen is as yet unknown. The primer mix had 60 Vbeta and 13 Jbeta primers. Sequencing used immunoSEQ multiplex PCR; TCRdb keeps in-frame clones, though not all of them. Of about 140,000 clones listed, approximately 80% were seen once; the top ten hold around 2.4%. The entry originates in a study of cytomegalovirus exposure and HLA in healthy donors. The study, taken as a whole, reports: Sequencing likely produced, as an artifact, a cluster of highly shared sequence variants.

The CDR3 runs to 13 residues. J gave up 7 bases and V 7 bases, and 8 bases lay outside the gene matches. Germline V gene lookup returns CDR1 MNHNS and CDR2 SASEGT. The chain links TRBV6-1 to TRBJ1-1, with 8 positions matching TRBD1. The sequence derives from a woman younger than 35 in good health and CMV-seropositive. Sequenced: PBMCs. The CDR3 spells CASNKQGAFEAFF. DNA of the CDR3: TGTGCCAGCAACAAGCAGGGGGCCTTTGAAGCTTTCTTT.